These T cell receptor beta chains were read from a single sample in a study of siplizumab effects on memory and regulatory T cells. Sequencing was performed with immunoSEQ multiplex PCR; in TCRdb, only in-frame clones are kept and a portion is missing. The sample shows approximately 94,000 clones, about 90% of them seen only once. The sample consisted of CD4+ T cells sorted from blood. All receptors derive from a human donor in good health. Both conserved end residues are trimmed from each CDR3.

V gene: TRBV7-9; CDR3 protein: ASSLRVQETQY
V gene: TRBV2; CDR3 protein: ASSADGLRYGYT
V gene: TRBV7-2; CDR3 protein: ASSTRQGLNTEAF
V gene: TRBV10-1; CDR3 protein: ASSDSNYGYT
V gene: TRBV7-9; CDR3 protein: ASSRGQAHGSYGYT
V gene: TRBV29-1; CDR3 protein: SVELRTGKNTEAF
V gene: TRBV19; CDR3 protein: ASIPKTGYGYT
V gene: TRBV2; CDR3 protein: AAGMGDSGNTIY
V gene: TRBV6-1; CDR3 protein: ASRSQATNEKLF
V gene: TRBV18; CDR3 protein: ASSKDERLASGGAEVSYEQY
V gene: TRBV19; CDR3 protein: ASSIGPGQMGTQY
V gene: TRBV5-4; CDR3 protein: ASSLPTSGRDIQY
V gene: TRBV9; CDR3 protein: ASSATSGAGELF
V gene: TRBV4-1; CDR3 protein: ASSQEWTDYNEQF
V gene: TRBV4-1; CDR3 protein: ASSQPRRGNTGELF
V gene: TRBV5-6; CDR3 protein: ASSLGALLGGYT
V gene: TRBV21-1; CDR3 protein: ASSKALFGATGRRLGYT
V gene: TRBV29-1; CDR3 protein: SAGTGWSNQPQH
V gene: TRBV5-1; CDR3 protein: ASSRTGNEQY
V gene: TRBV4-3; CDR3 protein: ASSQDSRVGTEAF
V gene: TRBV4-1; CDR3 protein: ASSLDSAYDSPLH
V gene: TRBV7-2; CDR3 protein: ASSLDANTEAF
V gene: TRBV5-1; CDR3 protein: ASSANSNEQF